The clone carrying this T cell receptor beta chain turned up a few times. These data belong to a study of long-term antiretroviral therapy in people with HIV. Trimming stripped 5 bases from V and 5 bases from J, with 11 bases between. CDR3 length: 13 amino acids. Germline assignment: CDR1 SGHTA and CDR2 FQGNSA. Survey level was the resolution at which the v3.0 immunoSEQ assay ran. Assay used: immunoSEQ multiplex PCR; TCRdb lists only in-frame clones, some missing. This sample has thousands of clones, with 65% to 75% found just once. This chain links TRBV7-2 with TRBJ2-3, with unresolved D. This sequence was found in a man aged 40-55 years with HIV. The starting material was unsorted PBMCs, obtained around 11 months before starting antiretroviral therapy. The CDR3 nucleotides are TGTGCCAGCAGCCCGTGGGATGGAGATACGCAGTATTTT. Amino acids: CASSPWDGDTQYF.